This record looks at one T cell receptor (beta chain) sequence and its context. This sample is drawn from a study of blood T cell repertoires in COVID-19. Study-level background: The origin of the acute and convalescent COVID-19 samples was the United States, Italy and Spain. The cDNA or gDNA used as material had been derived from T cells, B-cell-depleted T cells, or PBMCs.

Sequencing used immunoSEQ multiplex PCR; TCRdb keeps in-frame clones, though not all of them. The sample includes about 140,000 clones, around 81% of them seen just once. Trimming left V 3 bases short and J 1 base short, with 12 bases between. The CDR3 has 15 amino acids. CDR1 is LNHDA and CDR2 is SQIVND in the germline V gene (reference sequence). Input material: peripheral blood. The source of this sequence is a human donor in a cohort sampled during active COVID-19. The chain couples TRBV19 to TRBJ1-1; tentative D call: TRBD1 (5 bases). CDR3 in amino acids: CASSIQGGANTEAFF. The DNA for the CDR3 is TGTGCCAGTAGTATTCAGGGAGGGGCGAACACTGAAGCTTTCTTT.